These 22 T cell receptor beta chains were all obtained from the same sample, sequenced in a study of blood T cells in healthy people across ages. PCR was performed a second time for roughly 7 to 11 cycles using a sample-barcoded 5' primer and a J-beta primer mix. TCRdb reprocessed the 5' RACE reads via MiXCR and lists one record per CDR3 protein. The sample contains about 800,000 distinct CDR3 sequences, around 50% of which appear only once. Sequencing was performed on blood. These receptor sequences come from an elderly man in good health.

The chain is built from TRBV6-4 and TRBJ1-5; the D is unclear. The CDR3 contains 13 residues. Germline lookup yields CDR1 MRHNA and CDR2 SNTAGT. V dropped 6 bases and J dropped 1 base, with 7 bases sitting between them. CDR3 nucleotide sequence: TGTGCCAGCAGCCCAACCAGCAATCAGCCCCAGCATTTT. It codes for CASSPTSNQPQHF.

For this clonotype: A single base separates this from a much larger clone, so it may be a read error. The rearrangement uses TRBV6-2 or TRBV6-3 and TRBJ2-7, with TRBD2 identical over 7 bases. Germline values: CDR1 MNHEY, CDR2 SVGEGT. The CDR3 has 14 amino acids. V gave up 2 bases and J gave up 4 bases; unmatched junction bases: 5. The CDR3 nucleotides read TGTGCCAGCAGTTACACTGGCGGGAGTTACGAGCAGTACTTC. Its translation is CASSYTGGSYEQYF.

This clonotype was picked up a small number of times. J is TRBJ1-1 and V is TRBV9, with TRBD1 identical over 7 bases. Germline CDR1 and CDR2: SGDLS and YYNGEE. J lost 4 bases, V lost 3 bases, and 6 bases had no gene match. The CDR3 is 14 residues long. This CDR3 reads CASSALTGPTEAFF. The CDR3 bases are TGTGCCAGCAGCGCTTTGACAGGGCCCACTGAAGCTTTCTTT.

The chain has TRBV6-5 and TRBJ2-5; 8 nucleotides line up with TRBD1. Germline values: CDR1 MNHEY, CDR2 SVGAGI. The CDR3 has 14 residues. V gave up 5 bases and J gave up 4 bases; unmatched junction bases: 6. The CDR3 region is CASSRQGLTETQYF. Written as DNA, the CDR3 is TGTGCCAGCAGTCGACAGGGGCTGACAGAGACCCAGTACTTC.

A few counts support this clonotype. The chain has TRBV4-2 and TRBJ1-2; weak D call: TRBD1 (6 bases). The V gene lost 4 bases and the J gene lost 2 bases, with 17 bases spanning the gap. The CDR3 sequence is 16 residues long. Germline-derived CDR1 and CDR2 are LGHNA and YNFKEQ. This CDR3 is CASSPSMGQGNYGYTF. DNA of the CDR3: TGTGCCAGCAGCCCCTCTATGGGTCAGGGGAACTATGGCTACACCTTC.

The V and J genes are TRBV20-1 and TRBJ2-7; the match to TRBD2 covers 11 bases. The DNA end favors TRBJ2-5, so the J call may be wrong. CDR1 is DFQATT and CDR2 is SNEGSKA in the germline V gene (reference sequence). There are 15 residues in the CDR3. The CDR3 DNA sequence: TGCAGTCCCAAGCGGGTAGCGGGAGGGCCACAGACCCAGTACTTC. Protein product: CSPKRVAGGPQTQYF.

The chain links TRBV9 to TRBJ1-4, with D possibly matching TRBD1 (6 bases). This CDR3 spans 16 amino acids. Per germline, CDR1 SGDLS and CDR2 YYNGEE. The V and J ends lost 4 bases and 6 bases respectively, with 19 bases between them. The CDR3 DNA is TGTGCCAGCAGCTTAGGGACACAGGGTTGGGATGAAAAACTGTTTTTT. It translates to CASSLGTQGWDEKLFF.

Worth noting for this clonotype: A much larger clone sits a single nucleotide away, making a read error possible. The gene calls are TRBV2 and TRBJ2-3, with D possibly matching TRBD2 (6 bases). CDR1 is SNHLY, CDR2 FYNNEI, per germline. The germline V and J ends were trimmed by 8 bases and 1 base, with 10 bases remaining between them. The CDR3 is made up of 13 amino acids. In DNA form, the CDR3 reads TGTGCCAGCGCGGGCGGGGGCACAGATACGCAGTATTTT. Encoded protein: CASAGGGTDTQYF.

CDR3 region: CASSKGPPPGGGNQPQHF. CDR3 in DNA: TGCGCCAGCAGCAAAGGACCGCCACCCGGGGGTGGCAATCAGCCCCAGCATTTT. The chain recombines TRBV21-1 with TRBJ1-5; the table assigns TRBD1, which was not confirmed against the DNA. TRBV21-1 is described as a pseudogene. The CDR3 totals 18 residues.

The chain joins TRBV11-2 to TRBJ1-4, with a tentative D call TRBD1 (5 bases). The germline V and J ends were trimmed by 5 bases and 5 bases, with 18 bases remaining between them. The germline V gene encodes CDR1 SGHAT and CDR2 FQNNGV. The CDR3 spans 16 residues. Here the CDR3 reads CASSPRAGQKNEKLFF. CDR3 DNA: TGTGCCAGCAGCCCTAGAGCAGGGCAGAAAAATGAAAAACTGTTTTTT.

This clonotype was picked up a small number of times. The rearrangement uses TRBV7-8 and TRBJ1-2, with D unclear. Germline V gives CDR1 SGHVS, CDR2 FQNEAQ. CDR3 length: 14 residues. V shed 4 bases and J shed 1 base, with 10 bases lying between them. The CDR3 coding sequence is TGTGCCAGCAGCTCCCCGACAAATAACTATGGCTACACCTTC. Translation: CASSSPTNNYGYTF. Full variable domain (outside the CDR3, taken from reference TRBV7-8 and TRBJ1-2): GAGVSQSPRYKVAKRGQDVALRCDPISGHVSLFWYQQALGQGPEFLTYFQNEAQLDKSGLPSDRFFAERPEGSVSTLKIQRTQQEDSAVYLCASSSPTNNYGYTFGSGTRLTVV.

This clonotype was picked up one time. CDR3: CASSESPGGLSYEQYF. In nucleotides, the CDR3 is TGTGCCAGCAGTGAATCGCCAGGGGGCCTCTCCTACGAGCAGTACTTC. The J gene is TRBJ2-7, the V gene TRBV25-1; TRBD1 matches at 8 bases. V trimming: 1 base; J trimming: 0 bases; junction bases outside the gene matches: 5. The CDR3 extends over 16 amino acids. CDR1 is MGHDK, CDR2 SYGVNS, per germline.

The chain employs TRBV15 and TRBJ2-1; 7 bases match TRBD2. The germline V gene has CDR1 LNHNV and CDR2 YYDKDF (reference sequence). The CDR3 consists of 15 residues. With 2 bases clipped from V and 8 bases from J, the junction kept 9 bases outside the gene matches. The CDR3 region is CATSRNLTGGDEQFF. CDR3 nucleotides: TGTGCCACCAGCAGAAACCTAACGGGAGGCGATGAGCAGTTCTTC.

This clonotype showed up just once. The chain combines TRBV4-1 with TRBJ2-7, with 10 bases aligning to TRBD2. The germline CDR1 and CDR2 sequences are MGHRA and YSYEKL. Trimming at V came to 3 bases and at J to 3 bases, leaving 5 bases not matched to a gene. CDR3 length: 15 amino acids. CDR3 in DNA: TGCGCCAGCAGCCAGTCAGGGACTAGCGACTACGAGCAGTACTTC. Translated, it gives CASSQSGTSDYEQYF.

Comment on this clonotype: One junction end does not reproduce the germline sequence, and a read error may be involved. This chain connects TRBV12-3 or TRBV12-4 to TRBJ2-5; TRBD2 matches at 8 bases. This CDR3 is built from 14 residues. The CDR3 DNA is TGTACCAGCAGTTTTGGAAGCGGGAGAAATGTGCAGTACTTC. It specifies CTSSFGSGRNVQYF.

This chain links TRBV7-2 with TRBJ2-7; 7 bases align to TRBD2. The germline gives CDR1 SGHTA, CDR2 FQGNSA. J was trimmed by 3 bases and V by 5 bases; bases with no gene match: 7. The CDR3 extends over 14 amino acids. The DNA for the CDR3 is TGTGCCAGCAGCGCACAAGCGGGGTACTACGAGCAGTACTTC. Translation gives CASSAQAGYYEQYF.

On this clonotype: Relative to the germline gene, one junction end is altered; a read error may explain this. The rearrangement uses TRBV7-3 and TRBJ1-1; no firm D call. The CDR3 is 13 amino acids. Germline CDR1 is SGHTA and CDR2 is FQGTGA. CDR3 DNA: TGTGCCGGCAGCTTAGAGATGAACACTGAAGCTTTCTTT. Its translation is CAGSLEMNTEAFF.

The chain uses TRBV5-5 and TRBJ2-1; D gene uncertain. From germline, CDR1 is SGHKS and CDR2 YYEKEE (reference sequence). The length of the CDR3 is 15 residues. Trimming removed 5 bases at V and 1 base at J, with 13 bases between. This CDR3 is CASSTDGTSYNEQFF. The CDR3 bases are TGTGCCAGCAGTACGGACGGTACGTCCTACAATGAGCAGTTCTTC.

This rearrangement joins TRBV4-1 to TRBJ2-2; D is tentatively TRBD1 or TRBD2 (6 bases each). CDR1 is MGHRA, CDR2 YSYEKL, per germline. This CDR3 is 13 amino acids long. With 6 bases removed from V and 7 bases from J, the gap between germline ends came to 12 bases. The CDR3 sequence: CASRSGGNGELFF. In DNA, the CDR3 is TGCGCCAGCAGGTCCGGGGGCAACGGGGAGCTGTTTTTT.

The DNA for the CDR3 is TGTGCCAGCAGCCAAGAAGCTCTCAGCTCCTACAATGAGCAGTTCTTC. It specifies CASSQEALSSYNEQFF. This rearrangement joins TRBV4-2 to TRBJ2-1; D is ambiguous. V dropped 0 bases and J dropped 0 bases, with 9 bases sitting between them. The CDR3 loop spans 16 amino acids. CDR1 and CDR2 (germline): LGHNA, YNFKEQ.

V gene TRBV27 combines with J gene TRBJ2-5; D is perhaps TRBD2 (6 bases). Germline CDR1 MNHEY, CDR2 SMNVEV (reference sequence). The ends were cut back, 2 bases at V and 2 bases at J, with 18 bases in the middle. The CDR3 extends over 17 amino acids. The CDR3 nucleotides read TGTGCCAGCAGTTTAAGTTTACGGGAGTCGGGGCAAGAGACCCAGTACTTC. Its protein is CASSLSLRESGQETQYF.

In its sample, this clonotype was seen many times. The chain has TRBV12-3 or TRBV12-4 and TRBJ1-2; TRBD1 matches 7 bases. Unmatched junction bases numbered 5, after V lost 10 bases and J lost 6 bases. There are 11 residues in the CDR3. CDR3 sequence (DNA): TGTGCCACCGGGACAGCGAATGGCTACACCTTC. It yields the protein CATGTANGYTF.